Listed below are T cell receptor beta chains from one sample, sequenced in a study of T cells in Graves' hyperthyroidism and ophthalmopathy. TCRdb itself ran the multiplex PCR reads through MiXCR, one entry per CDR3 protein. This sample has around 290,000 distinct CDR3 sequences, with 17% found just once. The specimen was blood. The source of these receptors is a woman in her fifties or sixties with Graves' ophthalmopathy. Each CDR3 is given with its conserved first and last residue. Fields, in order: D gene, J gene, clone size, V gene, CDR3 DNA, CDR3 protein. A D gene is named only where the DNA matches it firmly. The listing skips clone size in some rows; elsewhere it reads once, few, many or a size class.

d_gene: TRBD2
j_gene: TRBJ2-1
abundance: many
v_gene: TRBV4-3
CDR3nt: TGCGCCAGCAGCCAAGATCCAGGGACTATCGGCAATGAGCAGTTCTTC
CDR3aa: CASSQDPGTIGNEQFF

d_gene: TRBD2
j_gene: TRBJ2-5
abundance: -
v_gene: TRBV6-1
CDR3nt: TGTGCCAGCAGTGAATCGGGGGGAGAGACCCAGTACTTC
CDR3aa: CASSESGGETQYF

d_gene: -
j_gene: TRBJ1-6
abundance: -
v_gene: TRBV28
CDR3nt: TGTGCCAGCAGTGGCCCTTCCAAGGAGCCCCTCCACTTT
CDR3aa: CASSGPSKEPLHF

d_gene: -
j_gene: TRBJ2-7
abundance: many
v_gene: TRBV3-1
CDR3nt: TGTGCCAGCAGCCAAGTGTCCGGTCCTGGAGGATACGAGCAGTACTTC
CDR3aa: CASSQVSGPGGYEQYF

d_gene: -
j_gene: TRBJ1-3
abundance: few
v_gene: TRBV7-9
CDR3nt: TGTGCCAGCAGCTTAGGGGACCGGATCTCCTCTGGAAACACCATATATTTT
CDR3aa: CASSLGDRISSGNTIYF

d_gene: -
j_gene: TRBJ2-7
abundance: many
v_gene: TRBV6-2/TRBV6-3
CDR3nt: TGTGCCAGCAGTCCGGGCCCCAGCGACGAGCAGTACTTC
CDR3aa: CASSPGPSDEQYF

d_gene: -
j_gene: TRBJ1-2
abundance: -
v_gene: TRBV7-2
CDR3nt: -
CDR3aa: CASSFYICSASRGGTGNYGYTF

d_gene: -
j_gene: TRBJ2-1
abundance: many
v_gene: TRBV12-3/TRBV12-4
CDR3nt: TGTGCCAGTCGCCGGGGGAATGAGCAGTTCTTC
CDR3aa: CASRRGNEQFF

d_gene: -
j_gene: TRBJ1-2
abundance: -
v_gene: TRBV20-1
CDR3nt: TGCAGTGCTAGCTTAGGGAGGGACGTGCGAGGCTACACCTTC
CDR3aa: CSASLGRDVRGYTF

d_gene: TRBD1
j_gene: TRBJ2-3
abundance: -
v_gene: TRBV7-2
CDR3nt: TGTGCCAGCAGCTTAGAGGGGACAGGGGGGGATACGCAGTATTTT
CDR3aa: CASSLEGTGGDTQYF

d_gene: TRBD2
j_gene: TRBJ2-3
abundance: many
v_gene: TRBV7-9
CDR3nt: TGTGCCAGCAGCTTCCAATCCCCACTAGCGAGCACAGATACGCAGTATTTT
CDR3aa: CASSFQSPLASTDTQYF

d_gene: -
j_gene: TRBJ1-6
abundance: many
v_gene: TRBV27
CDR3nt: TGTGCCAGCAGTTTACGGGGCGCCTATAATTCACCCCTCCACTTT
CDR3aa: CASSLRGAYNSPLHF

d_gene: TRBD1
j_gene: TRBJ1-1
abundance: many
v_gene: TRBV19
CDR3nt: TGTGCCAGTAGTATAGATCGGCACAGGGGTAACACTGAAGCTTTCTTT
CDR3aa: CASSIDRHRGNTEAFF

d_gene: -
j_gene: TRBJ2-3
abundance: -
v_gene: TRBV6-1
CDR3nt: TGTGCCAGCTCGATCAGGGGGGTCACAGATACGCAGTATTTT
CDR3aa: CASSIRGVTDTQYF

d_gene: -
j_gene: TRBJ2-3
abundance: many
v_gene: TRBV20-1
CDR3nt: TGCAGTGCTAGAGACCCGTTAGGTACGCAGTATTTT
CDR3aa: CSARDPLGTQYF

d_gene: TRBD2
j_gene: TRBJ2-1
abundance: -
v_gene: TRBV4-1
CDR3nt: TGCGCCAGCAGACTAACTAGCGGGATATCGACCTACAATGAGCAGTTCTTC
CDR3aa: CASRLTSGISTYNEQFF

d_gene: TRBD2
j_gene: TRBJ2-3
abundance: -
v_gene: TRBV20-1
CDR3nt: TGCAGTGCTGGGGGGACTAGCGGATCTCCTAGCACAGATACGCAGTATTTT
CDR3aa: CSAGGTSGSPSTDTQYF

d_gene: TRBD1
j_gene: TRBJ1-1
abundance: -
v_gene: TRBV27
CDR3nt: TGTGCCAGCAGTCAACTCCGTACCGGGACAGGGTCATTGAACACTGAAGCTTTCTTT
CDR3aa: CASSQLRTGTGSLNTEAFF

d_gene: TRBD1
j_gene: TRBJ1-1
abundance: -
v_gene: TRBV5-1
CDR3nt: TGCGCCAGCAGCCCTGACAGGGGGTCTGACACTGAAGCTTTCTTT
CDR3aa: CASSPDRGSDTEAFF

d_gene: -
j_gene: TRBJ1-3
abundance: -
v_gene: TRBV7-9
CDR3nt: TGTGCCAGCACCTCCAGTGCATTTCGTGCCCCTGGATCTGGAAACACCATATATTTT
CDR3aa: CASTSSAFRAPGSGNTIYF

d_gene: TRBD1
j_gene: TRBJ2-7
abundance: many
v_gene: TRBV7-9
CDR3nt: TGTGCCAGCAGCTCATCCCCGGGACAGGGGCTCTCCTACGAGCAGTACTTC
CDR3aa: CASSSSPGQGLSYEQYF

d_gene: -
j_gene: TRBJ2-1
abundance: many
v_gene: TRBV9
CDR3nt: TGTGCCAGCAGCGTAGTCGGGAACTCCTACAATGAGCAGTTCTTC
CDR3aa: CASSVVGNSYNEQFF

d_gene: TRBD1
j_gene: TRBJ2-5
abundance: many
v_gene: TRBV7-2
CDR3nt: TGTGCCAGCAGCTTGGGGACAGGGGGCGGCCAAGAGACCCAGTACTTC
CDR3aa: CASSLGTGGGQETQYF

d_gene: -
j_gene: TRBJ1-5
abundance: -
v_gene: TRBV4-3
CDR3nt: TGCGCCAGCAGCCAAGATCCATGGGGGGTTTCCAATCAGCCCCAGCATTTT
CDR3aa: CASSQDPWGVSNQPQHF

d_gene: -
j_gene: TRBJ1-2
abundance: many
v_gene: TRBV3-1
CDR3nt: TGTGCCAGCAGCCAAGATCATGCGGAAAAGTATGGCTACACCTTC
CDR3aa: CASSQDHAEKYGYTF

d_gene: -
j_gene: TRBJ2-2
abundance: many
v_gene: TRBV9
CDR3nt: TGTGCCAGCAGCATCGACAGCGCCTCTGTCTCCGGGGAGCTGTTTTTT
CDR3aa: CASSIDSASVSGELFF

d_gene: -
j_gene: TRBJ2-5
abundance: -
v_gene: TRBV19
CDR3nt: TGTGCCAGTAGTATAACGACGAGGATTCAAGGGTACTTC
CDR3aa: CASSITTRIQGYF

d_gene: TRBD1
j_gene: TRBJ1-4
abundance: -
v_gene: TRBV3-1
CDR3nt: TGTGCCAGCAGCCAAGGCGGGACAGCCCATGGTGAAAAACTGTTTTTT
CDR3aa: CASSQGGTAHGEKLFF

d_gene: TRBD1
j_gene: TRBJ2-1
abundance: many
v_gene: TRBV7-3
CDR3nt: TGTGCCAGCAGCTCGTCGGACAGGTCATGGGGAAAGCAGTTCTTC
CDR3aa: CASSSSDRSWGKQFF

d_gene: TRBD1
j_gene: TRBJ2-7
abundance: -
v_gene: TRBV12-3/TRBV12-4
CDR3nt: TGTGCCAGCAGCATTAGCGAAGACAGGGTGAAAGGCGAGCAGTACTTC
CDR3aa: CASSISEDRVKGEQYF

d_gene: TRBD2
j_gene: TRBJ2-1
abundance: many
v_gene: TRBV20-1
CDR3nt: TGCAGTGCTAACTGGCGGGAGGGCAGGGGGAATGAGCAGTTCTTC
CDR3aa: CSANWREGRGNEQFF

d_gene: -
j_gene: TRBJ1-2
abundance: many
v_gene: TRBV30
CDR3nt: TGTGCCTGGAGTGTTGGGCAGATGGATGGCTACACCTTC
CDR3aa: CAWSVGQMDGYTF

d_gene: TRBD1
j_gene: TRBJ2-7
abundance: many
v_gene: TRBV6-1
CDR3nt: TGTGCCAGCAGGTCCGGGACAGGGGACTACGAGCAGTACTTC
CDR3aa: CASRSGTGDYEQYF

d_gene: -
j_gene: TRBJ2-5
abundance: -
v_gene: TRBV5-1
CDR3nt: TGCGCCAGCAGCTTGATGTCATGGCGGCCAGAGACCCAGTACTTC
CDR3aa: CASSLMSWRPETQYF

d_gene: -
j_gene: TRBJ2-1
abundance: many
v_gene: TRBV3-1
CDR3nt: TGTGCCAGCAGCCAAATGGCCAGTTCCTACAATGAGCAGTTCTTC
CDR3aa: CASSQMASSYNEQFF

d_gene: -
j_gene: TRBJ2-2
abundance: many
v_gene: TRBV7-2
CDR3nt: TGTGCCAGCAGCCTTCGGACCGGTTCGGGTGGGGAGCTGTTTTTT
CDR3aa: CASSLRTGSGGELFF

d_gene: -
j_gene: TRBJ2-1
abundance: many
v_gene: TRBV12-3/TRBV12-4
CDR3nt: TGTGCCAGCAGTTTATTATCCAGTCCCTACAATGAGCAGTTCTTC
CDR3aa: CASSLLSSPYNEQFF

d_gene: -
j_gene: TRBJ2-7
abundance: many
v_gene: TRBV4-3
CDR3nt: TGCGCCAGCAGCCAAGTCGTTTCTCGGGGGGCCATATCCTACGAGCAGTACTTC
CDR3aa: CASSQVVSRGAISYEQYF

d_gene: -
j_gene: TRBJ1-6
abundance: many
v_gene: TRBV20-1
CDR3nt: TGCAGTGCTAGAGACAACACCTCACCCCTCCACTTT
CDR3aa: CSARDNTSPLHF

d_gene: -
j_gene: TRBJ2-5
abundance: many
v_gene: TRBV9
CDR3nt: TGTGCCAGCGGCCTAAGCGACCAAGAGACCCAGTACTTC
CDR3aa: CASGLSDQETQYF

d_gene: -
j_gene: TRBJ2-5
abundance: many
v_gene: TRBV6-1
CDR3nt: TGTGCCAGCAGTGAAGGGGTGGCAGGGTTCATGGAGACCCAGTACTTC
CDR3aa: CASSEGVAGFMETQYF

d_gene: -
j_gene: TRBJ2-3
abundance: many
v_gene: TRBV5-1
CDR3nt: TGCGCCAGCAGCCACTATAGGGGTTCAGGTGATACGCAGTATTTT
CDR3aa: CASSHYRGSGDTQYF

d_gene: -
j_gene: TRBJ2-7
abundance: many
v_gene: TRBV24-1
CDR3nt: TGTGCCACGAAGACAGAGGGACTCGCTATGTTGGGGGCCTACGAGCAGTACTTC
CDR3aa: CATKTEGLAMLGAYEQYF

d_gene: -
j_gene: TRBJ1-1
abundance: many
v_gene: TRBV4-3
CDR3nt: TGCGCCAGCAGCCAAGAGGGTTTGGGGGACACTGAAGCTTTCTTT
CDR3aa: CASSQEGLGDTEAFF

d_gene: -
j_gene: TRBJ1-6
abundance: -
v_gene: TRBV4-1
CDR3nt: TGCGCCAGCAGCCAATGGGGGGGGAACGATTCACCCCTCCACTTT
CDR3aa: CASSQWGGNDSPLHF

d_gene: TRBD2
j_gene: TRBJ2-3
abundance: many
v_gene: TRBV7-2
CDR3nt: TGTGCCAGCAGTCGGCCGGCGACTAGCGGGTTGGCAGATACGCAGTATTTT
CDR3aa: CASSRPATSGLADTQYF

d_gene: TRBD2
j_gene: TRBJ2-7
abundance: many
v_gene: TRBV10-3
CDR3nt: TGTGCCATCAGTGCCCTAGCGGGGGGGCCTATACACGAGCAGTACTTC
CDR3aa: CAISALAGGPIHEQYF

d_gene: TRBD1
j_gene: TRBJ2-1
abundance: -
v_gene: TRBV15
CDR3nt: TGTGCCACCAGCAGCGGAAGGGGACAGGGAAAAAATGAGCAGTTCTTC
CDR3aa: CATSSGRGQGKNEQFF

d_gene: TRBD1
j_gene: TRBJ2-7
abundance: many
v_gene: TRBV14
CDR3nt: TGTGCCAGCAGCCAAGGGACAGGTGAGCGCGAGCAGTACTTC
CDR3aa: CASSQGTGEREQYF

d_gene: -
j_gene: TRBJ2-3
abundance: many
v_gene: TRBV18
CDR3nt: TGTGCCAGCTCAAGGACAGCTAGCACAGATACGCAGTATTTT
CDR3aa: CASSRTASTDTQYF

d_gene: TRBD1
j_gene: TRBJ2-1
abundance: many
v_gene: TRBV2
CDR3nt: TGTGCCAGCAGTGAAGGGACAGGGTTCCGTGATGAGCAGTTCTTC
CDR3aa: CASSEGTGFRDEQFF

d_gene: TRBD1
j_gene: TRBJ2-5
abundance: -
v_gene: TRBV6-1
CDR3nt: TGTGCCAGCAGTGACCGACTGGGACAGAGACAAGAGACCCAGTACTTC
CDR3aa: CASSDRLGQRQETQYF

d_gene: -
j_gene: TRBJ1-4
abundance: few
v_gene: TRBV5-5
CDR3nt: TGTGCCAGCAGCTTCGGAACAACTAATGAAAAACTGTTTTTT
CDR3aa: CASSFGTTNEKLFF

d_gene: -
j_gene: TRBJ1-2
abundance: many
v_gene: TRBV5-5
CDR3nt: TGTGCCAGCAGCTTCTTGATTAACTATGGCTACACCTTC
CDR3aa: CASSFLINYGYTF

d_gene: TRBD1
j_gene: TRBJ2-1
abundance: many
v_gene: TRBV12-3/TRBV12-4
CDR3nt: TGTGCCAGCAGTCCCGATGAGGGGGCGCGATATATGGATGAGCAGTTCTTC
CDR3aa: CASSPDEGARYMDEQFF

d_gene: -
j_gene: TRBJ2-2
abundance: many
v_gene: TRBV12-3/TRBV12-4
CDR3nt: TGTGCCAGCAGACCCCCTTGGGCAGGAGCTACGGGAACCGGGGAGCTGTTTTTT
CDR3aa: CASRPPWAGATGTGELFF

d_gene: TRBD1
j_gene: TRBJ2-2
abundance: few
v_gene: TRBV12-3/TRBV12-4
CDR3nt: TGTGCCAGCAGTTTCCCGGACAGGGGTACCGGGGAGCTGTTTTTT
CDR3aa: CASSFPDRGTGELFF